This TCR beta chain is drawn from a study of Ad26.COV2.S vaccination and SARS-CoV-2 variants. Libraries were prepared by immunoSEQ multiplex PCR; TCRdb keeps only in-frame clonotypes and omits some of them. The table records about 350,000 clones, approximately 81% of them present only once. Documented treatment: over 15 received Ad26.COV2.S at low or high dose, single or two shots; about 5 received placebo; per-sample allocation not given. Day 63 after the first injection of vaccine or placebo was the sampling time. With V trimmed by 4 bases and J by 5 bases, 9 bases remained unmatched. The CDR3 is 16 residues long. Germline V gene data show CDR1 as SGHDT and CDR2 as YYEEEE.

This sequence joins TRBV5-6 and TRBJ1-6, with TRBD1 matching 7 bases. Source: peripheral blood, taken in a trial of Ad26.COV2.S vaccine versus placebo. The sequence came from a person aged 18 to 65 who received the Ad26.COV2.S COVID-19 vaccine or a placebo. In DNA form, the CDR3 reads TGTGCCAGCAGCCCGGAGACAGGGAGGGATAATTCACCCCTCCACTTT. Amino acids: CASSPETGRDNSPLHF.